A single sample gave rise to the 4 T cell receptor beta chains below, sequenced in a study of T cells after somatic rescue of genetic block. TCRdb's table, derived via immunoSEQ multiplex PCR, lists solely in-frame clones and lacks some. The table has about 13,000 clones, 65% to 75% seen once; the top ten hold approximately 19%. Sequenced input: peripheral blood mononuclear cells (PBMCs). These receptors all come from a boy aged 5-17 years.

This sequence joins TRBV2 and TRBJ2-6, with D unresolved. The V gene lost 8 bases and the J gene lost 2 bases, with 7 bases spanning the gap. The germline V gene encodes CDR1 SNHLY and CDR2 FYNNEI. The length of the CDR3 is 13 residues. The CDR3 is CASLQPGANVLTF. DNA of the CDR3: TGTGCCAGCTTGCAGCCTGGGGCCAACGTCCTGACTTTC. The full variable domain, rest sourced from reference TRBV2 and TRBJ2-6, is EPEVTQTPSHQVTQMGQEVILRCVPISNHLYFYWYRQILGQKVEFLVSFYNNEISEKSEIFDDQFSVERPDGSNFTLKIRSTKLEDSAMYFCASLQPGANVLTFGAGSRLTVL.

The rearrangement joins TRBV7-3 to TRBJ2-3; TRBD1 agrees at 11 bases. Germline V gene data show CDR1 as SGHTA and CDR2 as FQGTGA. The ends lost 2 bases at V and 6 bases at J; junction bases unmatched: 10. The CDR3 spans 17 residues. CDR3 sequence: CASSLYPLGQGADTQYF. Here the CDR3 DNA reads TGTGCCAGCAGCTTATACCCTCTCGGACAGGGGGCGGATACGCAGTATTTT.

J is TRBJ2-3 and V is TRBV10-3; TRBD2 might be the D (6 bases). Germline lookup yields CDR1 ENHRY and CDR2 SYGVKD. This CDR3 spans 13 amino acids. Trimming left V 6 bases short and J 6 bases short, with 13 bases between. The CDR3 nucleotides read TGTGCCATCAGGGGACTCCAAGGGGATACGCAGTATTTT. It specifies CAIRGLQGDTQYF.

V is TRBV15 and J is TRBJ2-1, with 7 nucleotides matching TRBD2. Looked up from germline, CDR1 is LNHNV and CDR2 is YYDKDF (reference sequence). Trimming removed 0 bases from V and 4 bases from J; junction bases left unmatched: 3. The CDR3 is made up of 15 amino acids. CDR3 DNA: TGTGCCACCAGCAGAGAGACTAGCCATTACAATGAGCAGTTCTTC. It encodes CATSRETSHYNEQFF.